This T cell receptor (beta chain) was identified in a study of T-cell reconstitution after alpha-beta-depleted transplantation in children. General study points: T-cell counts and diversity at one year post-transplant came mainly from newly produced T cells.

In regard to this clonotype: Its target is unknown.

Construction of the TCRbeta library involved unique molecular identifiers. TCRdb called the PCR reads again in MiXCR, with one record for every CDR3 protein. The table includes 800,000 to 1,000,000 distinct CDR3 sequences, about 29% detected once. The sequencing used PBMCs, mostly from graft donor cells, collected 360 days after TCRalphabeta/CD19-depleted stem cell transplant. This sequence originates from a boy in the first two years of life who had a stem cell transplant for SCID, so the T cells may come from the graft donor.

The CDR3 sequence: CASSQRGIRETQYF. The CDR3 DNA reads TGTGCCAGCAGCCAGCGGGGTATTAGGGAGACCCAGTACTTC. This rearrangement joins TRBV14 to TRBJ2-5; tentative D call: TRBD2 (6 bases). CDR1 is SGHDN and CDR2 is FVKESK in the germline V gene. Trimming shortened V by 3 bases and J by 5 bases, and 13 bases separated the two germline ends. The CDR3 is 14 residues long. The entire variable domain, with the rest obtained from reference TRBV14 and TRBJ2-5, is as follows: EAGVTQFPSHSVIEKGQTVTLRCDPISGHDNLYWYRRVMGKEIKFLLHFVKESKQDESGMPNNRFLAERTGGTYSTLKVQPAELEDSGVYFCASSQRGIRETQYFGPGTRLLVL.